The sequence of this T cell receptor (beta chain) was determined in a study of blood T cells in healthy people across ages. This clonotype showed up just a few times. Combining a sample-barcoded 5' primer with a J-beta primer mix, a second PCR ran for about 6 to 12 cycles. TCRdb re-called the 5' RACE reads with MiXCR, one entry per CDR3 protein. The profile covers 750,000 to 950,000 distinct CDR3 sequences, with about a quarter appearing a single time and less than 3.5% taken by the ten largest. The CDR3 totals 14 residues. The germline V and J ends were trimmed by 6 bases and 7 bases, with 15 bases remaining between them. These data are also associated with another study on T cells of mothers and their children. That work adds: Second-PCR amplification with M1S added sample barcodes and 2-4 random nucleotides. Each child contributed some 3 million TCR beta CDR3 reads, while each mother contributed over 9 million. Versus unrelated pairs, overlap was slightly higher in related mother-child pairs, without reaching significance.

The sequencing input was blood. This chain uses TRBV12-3 or TRBV12-4 with TRBJ1-4; D call uncertain. This clonotype was sampled from a boy aged 5-17 years in good health. CDR3 bases: TGTGCCAGCAGCCCGATGGGTGGTAGTGAAAAACTGTTTTTT. Protein sequence: CASSPMGGSEKLFF.